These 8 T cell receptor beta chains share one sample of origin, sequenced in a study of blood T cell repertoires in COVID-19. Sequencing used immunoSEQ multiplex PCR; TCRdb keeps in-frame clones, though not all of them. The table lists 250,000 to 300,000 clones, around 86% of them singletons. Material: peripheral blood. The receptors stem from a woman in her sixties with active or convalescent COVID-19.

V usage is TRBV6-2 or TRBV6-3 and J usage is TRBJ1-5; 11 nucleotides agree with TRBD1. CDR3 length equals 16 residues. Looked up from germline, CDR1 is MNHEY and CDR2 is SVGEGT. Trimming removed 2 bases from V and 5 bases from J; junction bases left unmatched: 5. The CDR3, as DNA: TGTGCCAGCAGTTACCCTTGGACAGGGGGCGATCAGCCCCAGCATTTT. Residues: CASSYPWTGGDQPQHF.

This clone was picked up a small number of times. CDR3 protein: CSDRQGEGYTF. In DNA form, the CDR3 reads TGCAGCGACAGACAGGGGGAAGGCTACACCTTC. J is TRBJ1-2 and V is TRBV29-1; 9 nucleotides match TRBD1. CDR3 length: 11 residues. V dropped 7 bases and J dropped 8; count of bases not matched to a gene: 5. The germline CDR1 and CDR2 sequences are SQVTM and ANQGSEA.

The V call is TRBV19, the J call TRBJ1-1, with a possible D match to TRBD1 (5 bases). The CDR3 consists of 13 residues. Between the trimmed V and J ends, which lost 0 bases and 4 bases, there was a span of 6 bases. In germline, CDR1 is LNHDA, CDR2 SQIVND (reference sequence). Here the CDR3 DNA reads TGTGCCAGTAGTATAGAGGGGGGCACTGAAGCTTTCTTT. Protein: CASSIEGGTEAFF. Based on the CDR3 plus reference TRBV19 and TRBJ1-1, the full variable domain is DGGITQSPKYLFRKEGQNVTLSCEQNLNHDAMYWYRQDPGQGLRLIYYSQIVNDFQKGDIAEGYSVSREKKESFPLTVTSAQKNPTAFYLCASSIEGGTEAFFGQGTRLTVV.

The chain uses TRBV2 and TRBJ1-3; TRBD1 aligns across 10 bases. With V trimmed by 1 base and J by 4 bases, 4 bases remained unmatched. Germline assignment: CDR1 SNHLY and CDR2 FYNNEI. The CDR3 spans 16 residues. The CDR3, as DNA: TGTGCCAGCAGTGAAGGACAGGGGGCCCGCGGAAACACCATATATTTT. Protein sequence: CASSEGQGARGNTIYF.

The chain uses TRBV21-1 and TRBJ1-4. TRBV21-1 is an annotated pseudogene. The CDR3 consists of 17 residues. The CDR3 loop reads CASSKVEAGWANEKLFF. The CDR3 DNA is TGTGCCAGCAGCAAAGTTGAGGCGGGGTGGGCTAATGAAAAACTGTTTTTT.

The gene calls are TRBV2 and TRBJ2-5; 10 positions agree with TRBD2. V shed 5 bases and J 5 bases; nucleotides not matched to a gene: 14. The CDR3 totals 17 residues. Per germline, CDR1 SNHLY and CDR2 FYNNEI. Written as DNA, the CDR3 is TGTGCCAGCAGTTCCCTAACGAGCGGGGGGGCTAGTGAGACCCAGTACTTC. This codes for CASSSLTSGGASETQYF.

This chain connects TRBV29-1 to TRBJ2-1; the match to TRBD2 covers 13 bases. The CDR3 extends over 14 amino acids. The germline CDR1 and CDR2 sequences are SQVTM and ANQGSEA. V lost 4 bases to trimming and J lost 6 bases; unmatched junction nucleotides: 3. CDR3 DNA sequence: TGCAGCGTTGGGACTAGCGGGGGCCCCAATGAGCAGTTCTTC. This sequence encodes CSVGTSGGPNEQFF.

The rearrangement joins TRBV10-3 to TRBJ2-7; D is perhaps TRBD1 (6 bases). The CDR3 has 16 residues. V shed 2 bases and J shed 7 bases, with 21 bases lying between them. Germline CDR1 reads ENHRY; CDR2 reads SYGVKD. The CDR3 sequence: CAISEMAGTNQGEQYF. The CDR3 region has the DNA TGTGCCATCAGTGAGATGGCCGGGACAAATCAGGGGGAGCAGTACTTC.